This T cell receptor beta chain was sequenced during a study of persistence of HIV-infected CD4 T cells. Study summary: Median time on suppressive ART was about eight years.

Sequencing used immunoSEQ version 4 in survey mode. The protocol was immunoSEQ multiplex PCR, while the TCRdb copy is restricted to in-frame clones and leaves out a portion. Seen here are 25,000 to 30,000 clones, around 73% observed once, and the top ten hold more than 0.75%. Trimming took 2 bases from V and 5 from J, leaving 15 bases between them. Germline CDR1 and CDR2: MNHEY and SVGEGT. This CDR3 is 15 amino acids long. Cells were stimulated with CMV-infected fibroblast lysates at 8 to 10 ug/mL. Sorted nonresponding memory CD4+ T cells were CD40L-negative, CD69-negative, CD45RO-high. These HIV-1-infected adults initiated suppressive ART in chronic infection. Concerning this clone itself: The antigen is unknown.

The genes are TRBV6-2 or TRBV6-3 and TRBJ2-5; either TRBD1 or TRBD2 may supply D (5 bases each). The TCR was taken from an adult woman with HIV who was CMV-seropositive. The source material was CD4+ T cells sorted from PBMCs after roughly 18-hour stimulation, sampled from a patient who received antiretroviral therapy. The CDR3 loop is CASSYRGEPGETQYF. In DNA, the CDR3 is TGTGCCAGCAGTTACCGGGGAGAGCCAGGGGAGACCCAGTACTTC.